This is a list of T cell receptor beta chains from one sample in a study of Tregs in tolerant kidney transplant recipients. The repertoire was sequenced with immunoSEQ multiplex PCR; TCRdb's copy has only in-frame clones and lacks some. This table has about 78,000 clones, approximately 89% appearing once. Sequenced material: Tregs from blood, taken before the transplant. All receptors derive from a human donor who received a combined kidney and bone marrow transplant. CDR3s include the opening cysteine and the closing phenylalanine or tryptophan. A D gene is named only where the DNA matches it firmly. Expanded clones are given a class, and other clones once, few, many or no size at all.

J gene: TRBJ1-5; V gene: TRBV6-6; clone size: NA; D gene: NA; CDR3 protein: CASSFTGFEQHF; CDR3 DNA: TGTGCCAGCAGTTTTACAGGGTTTGAGCAACATTTT
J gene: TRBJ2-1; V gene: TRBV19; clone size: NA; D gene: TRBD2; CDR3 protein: CASSLGLAGGEQFF; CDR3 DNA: TGTGCCAGTAGTTTGGGACTAGCGGGAGGCGAGCAGTTCTTC
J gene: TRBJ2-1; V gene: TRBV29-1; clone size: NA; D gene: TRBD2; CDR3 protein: CSVAGTSGPSYNEQFF; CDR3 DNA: TGCAGCGTGGCCGGGACTAGCGGTCCCTCCTACAATGAGCAGTTCTTC
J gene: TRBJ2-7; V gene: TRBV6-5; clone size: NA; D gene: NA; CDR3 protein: CASSPGNGIYEQYF; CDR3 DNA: TGTGCCAGCAGTCCAGGGAATGGGATTTACGAGCAGTACTTC
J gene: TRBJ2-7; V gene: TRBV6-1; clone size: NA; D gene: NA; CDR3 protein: CASSVADEQYF; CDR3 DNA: TGTGCCAGCAGTGTAGCTGACGAGCAGTACTTC
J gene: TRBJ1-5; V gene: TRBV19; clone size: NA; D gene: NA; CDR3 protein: CASSDSGRSFNQPQHF; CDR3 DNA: TGTGCCAGTAGTGATTCGGGGCGTAGTTTCAATCAGCCCCAGCATTTT
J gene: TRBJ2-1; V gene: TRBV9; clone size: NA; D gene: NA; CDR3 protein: CASSVGQYNEQFF; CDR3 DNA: TGTGCCAGCAGCGTAGGACAGTACAATGAGCAGTTCTTC
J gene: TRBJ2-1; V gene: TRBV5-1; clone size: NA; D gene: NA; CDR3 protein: CASSFFDEQFF; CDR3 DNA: TGCGCCAGCAGCTTCTTCGATGAGCAGTTCTTC
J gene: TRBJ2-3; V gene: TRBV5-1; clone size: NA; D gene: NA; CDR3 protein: CATSGDTDTQYF; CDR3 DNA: TGCGCCACCTCCGGAGACACAGATACGCAGTATTTT
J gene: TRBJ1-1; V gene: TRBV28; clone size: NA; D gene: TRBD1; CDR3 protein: CASSLFGTVTNTEAFF; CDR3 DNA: TGTGCCAGCAGTTTATTCGGGACAGTAACGAACACTGAAGCTTTCTTT
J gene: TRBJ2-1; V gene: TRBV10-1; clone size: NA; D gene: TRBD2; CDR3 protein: CASSPDGTSGVNEQFF; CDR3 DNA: TGCGCCAGCAGCCCCGACGGGACTAGCGGAGTCAATGAGCAGTTCTTC
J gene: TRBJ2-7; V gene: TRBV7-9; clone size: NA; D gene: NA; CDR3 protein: CASSRHSSQGRNEQYF; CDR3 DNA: TGTGCCAGCAGCCGCCACTCATCACAGGGCCGGAACGAGCAGTACTTC
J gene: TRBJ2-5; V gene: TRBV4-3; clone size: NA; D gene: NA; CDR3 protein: CASSQDSGPRSQETQYF; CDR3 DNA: TGCGCCAGCAGCCAAGATTCGGGGCCCCGTTCTCAAGAGACCCAGTACTTC
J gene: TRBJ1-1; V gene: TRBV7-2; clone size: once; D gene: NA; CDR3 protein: CASRLTPAVNTEAFF; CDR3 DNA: TGTGCCAGCAGACTGACACCCGCCGTGAACACTGAAGCTTTCTTT
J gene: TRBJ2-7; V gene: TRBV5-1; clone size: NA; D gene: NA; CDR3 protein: CASSLGQQGSEQYF; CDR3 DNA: TGCGCCAGCAGCTTGGGTCAACAAGGTAGCGAGCAGTACTTC
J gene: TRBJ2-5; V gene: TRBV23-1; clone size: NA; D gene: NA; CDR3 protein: CANFLKQSTGQETQYF; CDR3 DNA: TGCGCCAACTTCCTTAAGCAGTCTACAGGGCAAGAGACCCAGTACTTC
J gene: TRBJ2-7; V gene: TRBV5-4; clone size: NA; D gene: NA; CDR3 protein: CASSSPPSGTGMNEQYF; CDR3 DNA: TGTGCCAGCAGCTCCCCCCCCTCGGGCACAGGGATGAACGAGCAGTACTTC
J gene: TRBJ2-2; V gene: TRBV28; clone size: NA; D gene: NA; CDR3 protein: CASKTGSFTGELFF; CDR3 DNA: TGTGCCAGCAAGACAGGAAGTTTCACCGGGGAGCTGTTTTTT
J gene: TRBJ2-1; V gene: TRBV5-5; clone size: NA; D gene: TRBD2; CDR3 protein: CASSSLAGQIPNEQFF; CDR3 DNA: TGTGCCAGCAGCTCCCTAGCGGGACAGATCCCCAATGAGCAGTTCTTC
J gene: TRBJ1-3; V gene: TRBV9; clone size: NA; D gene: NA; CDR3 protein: CASSVSGNTIYF; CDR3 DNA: TGTGCCAGCTCTGTCTCTGGAAACACCATATATTTT
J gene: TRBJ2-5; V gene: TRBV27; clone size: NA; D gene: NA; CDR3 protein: CASSFGQQPQETQYF; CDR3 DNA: TGTGCCAGCAGTTTCGGACAACAACCTCAAGAGACCCAGTACTTC
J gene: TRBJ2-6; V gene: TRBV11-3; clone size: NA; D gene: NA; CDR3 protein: CASSPGRGSGANVLTF; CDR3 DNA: TGTGCCAGCAGCCCTGGACGGGGGTCTGGGGCCAACGTCCTGACTTTC
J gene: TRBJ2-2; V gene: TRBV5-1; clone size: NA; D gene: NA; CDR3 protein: CASSREPSNTGELFF; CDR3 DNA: TGCGCCAGCAGCAGGGAACCCTCGAACACCGGGGAGCTGTTTTTT
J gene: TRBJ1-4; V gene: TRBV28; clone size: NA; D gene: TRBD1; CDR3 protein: CASSQTGVNEKLFF; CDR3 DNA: TGTGCCAGCAGTCAGACAGGGGTTAATGAAAAACTGTTTTTT
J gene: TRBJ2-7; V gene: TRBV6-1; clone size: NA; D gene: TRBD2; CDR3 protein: CASSESGSYYEQYF; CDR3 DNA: TGTGCCAGCAGTGAAAGCGGGAGCTACTACGAGCAGTACTTC
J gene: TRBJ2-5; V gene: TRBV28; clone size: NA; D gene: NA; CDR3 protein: CASNRAGGETQYF; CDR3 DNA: TGTGCCAGCAATCGGGCCGGGGGAGAGACCCAGTACTTC
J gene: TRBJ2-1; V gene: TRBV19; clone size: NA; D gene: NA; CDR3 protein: CASSSQRAGLNLNEQFF; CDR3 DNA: TGTGCCAGTAGTAGTCAACGAGCGGGCCTGAACCTTAATGAGCAGTTCTTC
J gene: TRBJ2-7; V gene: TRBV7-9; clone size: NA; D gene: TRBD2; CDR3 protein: CASSRTSGRPYEQYF; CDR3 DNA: TGTGCCAGCAGCAGAACTAGCGGGAGACCCTACGAGCAGTACTTC
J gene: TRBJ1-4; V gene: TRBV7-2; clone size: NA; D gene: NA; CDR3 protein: CASSLVGGLREKLFF; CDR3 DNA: TGTGCCAGCAGCTTAGTCGGGGGGCTAAGAGAAAAACTGTTTTTT
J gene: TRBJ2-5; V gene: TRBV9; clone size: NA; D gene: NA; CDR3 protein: CASSGGVDVRETQYF; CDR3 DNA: TGTGCCAGCAGCGGGGGGGTCGACGTCAGGGAGACCCAGTACTTC
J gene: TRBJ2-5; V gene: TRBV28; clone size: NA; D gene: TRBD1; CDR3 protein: CASSGTAQETQYF; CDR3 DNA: TGTGCCAGCAGCGGGACAGCCCAAGAGACCCAGTACTTC
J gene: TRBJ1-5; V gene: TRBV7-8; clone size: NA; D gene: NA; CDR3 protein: CASSLGGGGVQPQHF; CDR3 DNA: TGTGCCAGCAGCTTAGGGGGCGGGGGGGTCCAGCCCCAGCATTTT
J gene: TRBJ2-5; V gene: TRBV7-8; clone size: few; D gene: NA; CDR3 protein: CASSLREGARGTQYF; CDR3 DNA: TGTGCCAGCAGCTTAAGGGAAGGCGCACGAGGGACCCAGTACTTC
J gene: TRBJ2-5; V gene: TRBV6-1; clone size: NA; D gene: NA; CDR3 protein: CASGRETQYF; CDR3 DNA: TGTGCCAGCGGGAGGGAGACCCAGTACTTC
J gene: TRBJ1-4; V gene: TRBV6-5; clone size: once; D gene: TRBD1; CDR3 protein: CASTTGQGGLEKLFF; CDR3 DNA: TGTGCCAGCACCACCGGACAGGGAGGACTTGAAAAACTGTTTTTT
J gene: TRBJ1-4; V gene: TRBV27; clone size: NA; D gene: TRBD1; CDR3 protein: CASGLRGHIEKLFF; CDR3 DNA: TGTGCCAGCGGGCTCAGGGGGCACATAGAAAAACTGTTTTTT
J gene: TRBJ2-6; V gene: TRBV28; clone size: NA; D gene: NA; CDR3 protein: CASSLGPGRAGANVLTF; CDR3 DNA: TGTGCCAGCAGTTTAGGGCCAGGAAGGGCCGGGGCCAACGTCCTGACTTTC
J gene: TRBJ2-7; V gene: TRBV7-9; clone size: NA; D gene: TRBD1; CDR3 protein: CASSLSGTEYEQYF; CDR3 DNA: TGTGCCAGCAGCTTATCCGGGACAGAGTACGAGCAGTACTTC
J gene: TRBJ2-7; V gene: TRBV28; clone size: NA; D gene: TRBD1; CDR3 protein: CASSFYRGNAIIYEQYF; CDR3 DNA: TGTGCCAGCAGTTTCTACAGGGGTAACGCTATCATCTACGAGCAGTACTTC
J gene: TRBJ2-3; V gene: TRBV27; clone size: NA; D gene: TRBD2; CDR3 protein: CASSSLAGVGRSTDTQYF; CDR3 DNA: TGTGCCAGCAGTTCCCTAGCGGGAGTGGGTAGAAGCACAGATACGCAGTATTTT
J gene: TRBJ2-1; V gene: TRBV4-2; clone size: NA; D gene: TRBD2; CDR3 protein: CASGTSGGNNEQFF; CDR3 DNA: TGTGCCAGCGGAACTAGCGGGGGGAACAATGAGCAGTTCTTC
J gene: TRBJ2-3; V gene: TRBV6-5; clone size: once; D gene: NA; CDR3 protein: CASRSSISTDTQYF; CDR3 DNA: TGTGCCAGCAGATCGTCGATCTCCACAGATACGCAGTATTTT
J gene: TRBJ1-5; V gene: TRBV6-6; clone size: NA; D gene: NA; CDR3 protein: CASSYRVGGQPQHF; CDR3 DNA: TGTGCCAGCAGTTACAGGGTTGGGGGTCAGCCCCAGCATTTT
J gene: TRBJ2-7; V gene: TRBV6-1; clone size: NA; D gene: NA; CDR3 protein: CASSEVSGDHEQYF; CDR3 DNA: TGTGCCAGCAGTGAGGTCAGCGGAGACCACGAGCAGTACTTC
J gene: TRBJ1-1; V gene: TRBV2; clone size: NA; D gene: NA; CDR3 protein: CASSEAPDSPSGAFF; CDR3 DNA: TGTGCCAGCAGTGAAGCCCCGGACAGCCCGTCGGGAGCTTTCTTT
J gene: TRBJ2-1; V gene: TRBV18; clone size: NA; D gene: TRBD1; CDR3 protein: CASSLLIQGSSYNEQFF; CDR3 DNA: TGTGCCAGCTCACTTCTTATACAGGGGAGCTCCTACAATGAGCAGTTCTTC
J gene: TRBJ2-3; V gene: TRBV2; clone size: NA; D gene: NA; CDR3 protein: CASSLLTDTQYF; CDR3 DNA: TGTGCCAGCAGTTTACTAACAGATACGCAGTATTTT
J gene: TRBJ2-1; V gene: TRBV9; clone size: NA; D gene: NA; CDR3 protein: CASSPRPYNEQFF; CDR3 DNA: TGTGCCAGCAGCCCGCGACCCTACAATGAGCAGTTCTTC
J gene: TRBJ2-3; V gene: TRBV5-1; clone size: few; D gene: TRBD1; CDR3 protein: CASSAGDRVGTDTQYF; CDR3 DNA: TGCGCCAGCAGCGCAGGAGACAGGGTAGGCACAGATACGCAGTATTTT